The 27 T cell receptor beta chains in this list originate from one sample, sequenced in a study of blood T cells in healthy people across ages. Together with a sample-barcoded 5' primer, a J-beta primer mix was included in a second PCR lasting roughly 6 to 12 cycles. TCRdb re-derived calls from the 5' RACE reads in MiXCR, one entry per CDR3 protein. The sample shows hundreds of thousands of distinct CDR3 sequences, around 24% of them seen only once. This same sample was also taken into another study, of T cells of mothers and their children.

Material: blood. The receptor set was obtained from a boy aged 10-17 years in good health.

A note on this clonotype: An end of the junction does not agree with germline; a read error may underlie this. This sequence joins TRBV6-1 and TRBJ2-6; D uncertain. The germline V gene encodes CDR1 MNHNS and CDR2 SASEGT. The CDR3 has 18 residues. CDR3 sequence (DNA): TGTGCCTGCAGTGAATTTGGGTTGACTGACACTGGGGCCAACGTCCTGACTTTC. It yields the protein CACSEFGLTDTGANVLTF.

This chain links TRBV20-1 with TRBJ2-5, with 7 nucleotides matching TRBD2. The germline CDR1 and CDR2 sequences are DFQATT and SNEGSKA (reference sequence). This CDR3 has 15 residues. V shed 3 bases and J 2 bases; nucleotides not matched to a gene: 9. The CDR3 reads CSARGQTGRQETQYF. In DNA, the CDR3 is TGCAGTGCTAGGGGCCAAACCGGGAGGCAAGAGACCCAGTACTTC.

This clonotype was observed a handful of times. The rearrangement links TRBV6-1 to TRBJ2-5; D is unclear. V lost 1 base and J 5 bases, leaving 11 bases between the germline ends. This CDR3 is built from 14 residues. Germline V gene sequence: CDR1 MNHNS, CDR2 SASEGT. The CDR3 here is CASSEGDLMETQYF. As DNA, the CDR3 is TGTGCCAGCAGTGAAGGTGACTTAATGGAGACCCAGTACTTC.

This clonotype has a handful of counts. The chain joins TRBV3-1 to TRBJ2-1; D is unresolved. The germline CDR1 and CDR2 sequences are LGHDT and YNNKEL (reference sequence). The CDR3 has 17 amino acids. V was shortened by 0 bases and J by 9 bases, with 21 bases between the two germline ends. Here the CDR3 reads CASSQDRSGSPAGEQFF. The DNA for the CDR3 is TGTGCCAGCAGCCAAGATCGGTCCGGGTCCCCGGCCGGTGAGCAGTTCTTC.

The V gene is TRBV19, the J gene TRBJ2-6; D not resolved. This CDR3 region has 14 residues. Germline V gives CDR1 LNHDA, CDR2 SQIVND (reference sequence). Trimming took 2 bases from V and 4 from J, leaving 6 bases between them. CDR3 bases: TGTGCCAGTAGTATAATGCACGGGGCCAACGTCCTGACTTTC. Translating it yields CASSIMHGANVLTF.

V usage is TRBV20-1 and J usage is TRBJ2-5; D gene unclear. Deletions cut 2 bases from V and 1 base from J, with 11 bases between. This CDR3 comprises 14 residues. CDR1 is DFQATT, CDR2 SNEGSKA, per germline (reference sequence). CDR3 DNA sequence: TGCAGTGCTAGACCGGCAACACTCCAAGAGACCCAGTACTTC. Translated, it gives CSARPATLQETQYF.

Here the CDR3 reads CSAHKKNTEAFF. CDR3 bases: TGCAGTGCGCATAAGAAAAACACTGAAGCTTTCTTT. The rearrangement links TRBV20-1 to TRBJ1-1; D not certain. V was pared by 6 bases and J by 2 bases, with 10 bases between. Germline V gene data show CDR1 as DFQATT and CDR2 as SNEGSKA (reference sequence). CDR3 size: 12 residues.

In its sample, this clonotype was seen many times. V usage is TRBV4-3 and J usage is TRBJ2-1; 9 bases are a match to TRBD2. V trimming: 6 bases; J trimming: 7 bases; junction bases outside the gene matches: 10. CDR3 length equals 15 residues. Germline assignment: CDR1 LGHNA and CDR2 YSLEER. The CDR3 DNA sequence: TGCGCCAGCAGTCGGTTGGCGGGGGGGCTTAATGAGCAGTTCTTC. It yields the protein CASSRLAGGLNEQFF.

The J gene is TRBJ2-5, the V gene TRBV7-9, with D possibly TRBD2 on 6 matching bases. Germline CDR1 reads SEHNR; CDR2 reads FQNEAQ (reference sequence). This CDR3 has 18 residues. Trimming took off 5 bases at V and 4 bases at J, with 26 bases between the two ends. The CDR3 DNA follows: TGTGCCAGCAGCGTCCCTAGCGCCCAGTACCCTCTGAGAGAGACCCAGTACTTC. Translated: CASSVPSAQYPLRETQYF. The variable domain in full, completed from reference TRBV7-9 and TRBJ2-5, reads DTGVSQNPRHKITKRGQNVTFRCDPISEHNRLYWYRQTLGQGPEFLTYFQNEAQLEKSRLLSDRFSAERPKGSFSTLEIQRTEQGDSAMYLCASSVPSAQYPLRETQYFGPGTRLLVL.

This rearrangement joins TRBV6-5 to TRBJ1-6; D may be TRBD1 (6 bases). Germline V gene data show CDR1 as MNHEY and CDR2 as SVGAGI. Between the trimmed V and J ends, which lost 6 bases and 9 bases, there was a span of 18 bases. CDR3 length: 15 amino acids. CDR3 loop: CASRLTVQGGSPLHF. Here the CDR3 DNA reads TGTGCCAGCAGGCTTACGGTACAGGGCGGTTCACCCCTCCACTTT.

In this sample, this clonotype turned up a few times. The rearrangement links TRBV29-1 to TRBJ2-3; D ambiguous. This CDR3 is 14 amino acids long. V dropped 0 bases and J dropped 1 base, with 8 bases sitting between them. The germline gives CDR1 SQVTM, CDR2 ANQGSEA. Here the CDR3 reads CSVEDLRRTDTQYF. In DNA, the CDR3 is TGCAGCGTTGAAGACCTCAGGCGCACAGATACGCAGTATTTT.

This clonotype was recorded once. The V call is TRBV20-1, the J call TRBJ1-1; D perhaps matches TRBD1 (6 bases). V was cut by 6 bases and J by 5 bases, with 16 bases left in between. The CDR3 runs to 13 residues. Per germline, CDR1 DFQATT and CDR2 SNEGSKA (reference sequence). For the CDR3, the DNA is TGCAGTGCCCGGGTCGGGGGCGCGACTGAAGCTTTCTTT. The encoded protein is CSARVGGATEAFF.

The CDR3 nucleotides are TGCGCCAGCAGCTTGGGAGGAGGGGAATCCTATGGCTACACCTTC. It specifies CASSLGGGESYGYTF. V usage is TRBV5-1 and J usage is TRBJ1-2; D is perhaps TRBD1 (5 bases). V lost 0 bases and J 4 bases, leaving 13 bases between the germline ends. There are 15 residues in the CDR3. Germline V gene lookup returns CDR1 SGHRS and CDR2 YFSETQ.

This clonotype came up a few times. The chain links TRBV5-1 to TRBJ2-3; tentatively, D is TRBD1 (6 bases). Germline CDR1 and CDR2: SGHRS and YFSETQ. The V end lost 2 bases, the J end lost 0 bases, and 16 bases lay between the germline ends. CDR3 size: 17 residues. CDR3 DNA: TGCGCCAGCAGCTTCAGCCTAAAGGACAGCAGCACAGATACGCAGTATTTT. It is translated as CASSFSLKDSSTDTQYF.

This clonotype was seen a few times. The rearrangement uses TRBV5-1 and TRBJ2-1, with 9 bases identical to TRBD2. The ends lost 4 bases at V and 6 bases at J; junction bases unmatched: 5. Per germline, CDR1 SGHRS and CDR2 YFSETQ. This CDR3 contains 14 residues. The CDR3 bases are TGCGCCAGCAGCGACTTAGCGGGGGTCAATGAGCAGTTCTTC. This codes for CASSDLAGVNEQFF.

This clonotype was seen more than once but under ten times. This chain connects TRBV4-3 to TRBJ1-5; D is unclear. V was pared by 1 base and J by 1 base, with 5 bases between. The length of the CDR3 is 14 residues. The V gene's germline CDR1 is LGHNA and CDR2 YSLEER. CDR3 sequence (DNA): TGCGCCAGCAGCCAAGTTCTCAGCAATCAGCCCCAGCATTTT. Its translation: CASSQVLSNQPQHF.

This clonotype was seen only a few times. The rearrangement uses TRBV27 and TRBJ1-4, with 9 bases identical to TRBD1. CDR3 length: 14 amino acids. Germline V CDR1 and CDR2: MNHEY, SMNVEV (reference sequence). The ends lost 3 bases at V and 6 bases at J; junction bases unmatched: 2. The CDR3 here is CASSLDRGYEKLFF. Here the CDR3 DNA reads TGTGCCAGCAGTTTGGACAGGGGCTATGAAAAACTGTTTTTT.

This clonotype was seen at least ten times. This chain links TRBV27 with TRBJ2-7; no reliable D call. The germline gives CDR1 MNHEY, CDR2 SMNVEV (reference sequence). Trimming cost V 5 bases and J 2 bases, with 1 base left between them. This CDR3 region has 10 residues. The CDR3 sequence is CASSTYEQYF. The CDR3 region has the DNA TGTGCCAGCAGTACCTACGAGCAGTACTTC.

The chain links TRBV30 to TRBJ2-3, with TRBD2 matching 8 bases. The V segment lost 0 bases and the J segment 1 base; nucleotides outside the gene matches: 3. CDR3 length equals 15 residues. Germline V CDR1 and CDR2: GTSNPN, SVGIG (reference sequence). The CDR3 protein is CAWSVEAGGTDTQYF. The CDR3 DNA reads TGTGCCTGGAGTGTTGAAGCGGGGGGCACAGATACGCAGTATTTT.

The rearrangement joins TRBV20-1 to TRBJ1-2, with 10 bases aligning to TRBD1. Trimming cost V 1 base and J 4 bases; bases outside gene matches: 6. The germline V gene encodes CDR1 DFQATT and CDR2 SNEGSKA (reference sequence). This CDR3 is built from 15 residues. CDR3 amino acids: CSARATGGGIYGYTF. The CDR3 DNA reads TGCAGTGCTAGAGCGACAGGGGGCGGTATCTATGGCTACACCTTC.

This clonotype came up a few times. A read error may explain this, as a much larger clone is one base away. This chain links TRBV14 with TRBJ2-5; D not certain. From germline, CDR1 is SGHDN and CDR2 FVKESK. V was trimmed by 3 bases and J by 1 base, leaving 12 bases between them. The CDR3 runs to 15 residues. The CDR3, as DNA: TGTGCCAGCAGCCAGCCCAGAGATCGCCAAGAGACCCAGTACTTC. It is translated as CASSQPRDRQETQYF.

The chain joins TRBV7-2 to TRBJ2-5, with a possible D match to TRBD1 (6 bases). Trimming stripped 5 bases from V and 11 bases from J, with 24 bases between. The CDR3 covers 15 residues. In germline, CDR1 is SGHTA, CDR2 FQGNSA. The CDR3 reads CASSRRPDRGDEQYF. In DNA form, the CDR3 reads TGTGCCAGCAGCCGTCGTCCGGACAGAGGCGATGAGCAGTACTTC.

The chain uses TRBV13 and TRBJ2-7; D may be TRBD1 (5 bases). The length of the CDR3 is 16 residues. Trimming pared 5 bases from V and 5 bases from J, leaving 22 bases between. Germline CDR1 and CDR2: PRHDT and FYEKMQ (reference sequence). The CDR3 here is CASSKLKGKSGHEQYF. The CDR3 DNA reads as TGTGCCAGCAGCAAACTTAAGGGGAAGTCTGGCCACGAGCAGTACTTC.

The sample holds a few counts of this clonotype. The chain is built from TRBV14 and TRBJ1-3, with D possibly matching TRBD1 (6 bases). Germline assignment: CDR1 SGHDN and CDR2 FVKESK. The CDR3 is made up of 20 amino acids. Trimming pared 0 bases from V and 0 bases from J, leaving 21 bases between. CDR3 amino acids: CASSQDPRSYRARSGNTIYF. The DNA for the CDR3 is TGTGCCAGCAGCCAAGATCCGCGGTCCTACAGGGCTCGCTCTGGAAACACCATATATTTT. Full variable domain (outside the CDR3, taken from reference TRBV14 and TRBJ1-3): EAGVTQFPSHSVIEKGQTVTLRCDPISGHDNLYWYRRVMGKEIKFLLHFVKESKQDESGMPNNRFLAERTGGTYSTLKVQPAELEDSGVYFCASSQDPRSYRARSGNTIYFGEGSWLTVV.

The chain employs TRBV20-1 and TRBJ2-3; no clear D. The ends were cut back, 3 bases at V and 7 bases at J, with 14 bases in the middle. The CDR3 contains 13 residues. The germline CDR1 and CDR2 sequences are DFQATT and SNEGSKA (reference sequence). In nucleotides, the CDR3 is TGCAGTGCTAGTCCACTCTCGCCCCATACGCAGTATTTT. This encodes CSASPLSPHTQYF.

This clonotype has a count of ten or more. The chain has TRBV29-1 and TRBJ2-5; D call uncertain. Trimming pared 5 bases from V and 1 base from J, leaving 8 bases between. The CDR3 sequence is 12 residues long. Germline CDR1 and CDR2: SQVTM and ANQGSEA. The CDR3 DNA follows: TGCAGCGTTCCCTCAGGCCAAGAGACCCAGTACTTC. This encodes CSVPSGQETQYF.

This clonotype showed up many times. The V and J genes are TRBV11-2 and TRBJ2-4; a possible D gene is TRBD2 (5 bases). The CDR3 is 16 amino acids. In germline, CDR1 is SGHAT, CDR2 FQNNGV. V shed 1 base and J shed 8 bases, with 18 bases lying between them. The CDR3 sequence: CASSLGQLSGIHIQYF. DNA of the CDR3: TGTGCCAGCAGCTTAGGTCAGCTTTCCGGGATCCACATTCAGTACTTC.